This TCR beta chain was documented in a study of OX40 agonist ivuxolimab in advanced cancers. Assay used: immunoSEQ multiplex PCR; TCRdb lists only in-frame clones, some missing. The sample contains tens of thousands of clones, around 81% of which appear only once. The CDR3 runs to 14 residues. V lost 6 bases, J lost 2 bases, and 3 bases stayed unmatched. Germline V gene data show CDR1 as SGHTA and CDR2 as FQGNSA. The sequence came from an adult with an advanced solid tumor such as melanoma, head and neck, liver or kidney cancer. V is TRBV7-2 and J is TRBJ2-2; 7 bases line up with TRBD1. This specimen consisted of CD4+ or CD8+ T cells sorted from blood, obtained in a trial of the OX40 agonist ivuxolimab. The CDR3 sequence: CASRRDRNTGELFF. For the CDR3, the DNA is TGTGCCAGCAGACGGGACAGAAACACCGGGGAGCTGTTTTTT.